This T cell receptor (beta chain) comes out of a study of CD8 T cells in ankylosing spondylitis. Study-wide results and caveats: Characteristic, it appeared, of ankylosing spondylitis blood was a TCR beta motif of several highly homologous variants.

V dropped 6 bases and J dropped 5; count of bases not matched to a gene: 9. CDR1 SNHLY and CDR2 FYNNEI come from the germline V gene. The CDR3 is made up of 15 amino acids. MiXCR was run by TCRdb on the 5' RACE reads, yielding one entry per CDR3 protein. The sample has more than 600,000 distinct CDR3 sequences; under 20% are singletons. About this clonotype itself: What it binds is unknown.

The sequenced sample was blood, either unsorted or a sorted T cell fraction (not recorded which). The receptor's source is a male donor with ankylosing spondylitis. This chain connects TRBV2 to TRBJ1-5; TRBD1 agrees at 8 bases. This CDR3 reads CASRGRQGWDQPQHF. Here the CDR3 DNA reads TGTGCCAGCAGAGGCAGACAGGGGTGGGATCAGCCCCAGCATTTT.